This TCR beta chain stems from a study of shared clonotypes between healthy human individuals. For the study at large: Samples came from a couple of female and a few male donors aged 18 to 49.

Clones were sequenced by immunoSEQ multiplex PCR, and TCRdb holds only the in-frame ones, with some missing. The table records roughly 400,000 clones, 96% of them present only once. V shed 5 bases and J 1 base; nucleotides not matched to a gene: 10. The CDR3 length is 16 residues. The germline V gene has CDR1 SGHAT and CDR2 FQNNGV. This TCR derives from a man aged 25 to 40 in good health. Sequencing was carried out using memory CD8+ T cells sorted from blood. Subset in this sample: CD45RO+ cells pooled with CCR7-negative TemRA cells. The chain couples TRBV11-2 to TRBJ2-7; 8 bases are a match to TRBD2. The CDR3: CASSPFLAGGSYEQYF. The DNA for the CDR3 is TGTGCCAGCAGCCCCTTTTTGGCGGGAGGATCCTACGAGCAGTACTTC.